The source of this T cell receptor (beta chain) is a study of shared clonotypes between healthy human individuals. Study-level background: A couple of women and a few men aged 18 to 49 made up the donors.

CD8 cells classed as naive were CD45RO-negative and positively selected for CCR7, excluding terminally differentiated effector memory CD45RA+ cells. J lost 0 bases, V lost 1 base, and 7 bases had no gene match. Germline CDR1 and CDR2: SQVTM and ANQGSEA. CDR3 length: 17 amino acids. It was around 190 ng DNA, around 32,000 T cell genomes, that sorted-subset replicate PCRs used. Sequencing used immunoSEQ multiplex PCR; TCRdb keeps in-frame clones, though not all of them. The table has some 2.1 million clones, 93% seen once. Study outcomes and limitations: The donor pool, a small one, limited the genetic and exposure-history diversity represented.

Details on this clone: What it binds is not known.

Specimen: naive CD8+ T cells from PBMCs. The rearrangement uses TRBV29-1 and TRBJ2-1, with TRBD2 identical over 9 bases. The receptor's source is a man younger than 35 in good health. Some clones in this sample may be carry-over from other donors' samples. The CDR3 DNA reads as TGCAGCGTTGAAGGGCTAGCGGGGAGGAGCTCCTACAATGAGCAGTTCTTC. Translated, it gives CSVEGLAGRSSYNEQFF.